These T cell receptor beta chains were read from a single sample in a study of identical twins. TCRdb reprocessed the 5' RACE reads with MiXCR, giving one entry per CDR3 protein. The repertoire has roughly 720,000 distinct CDR3 sequences, 18% of them found once; the top ten carry roughly 14%. The same sample was also used in a study of T cells expressing NK-cell markers.

The sequencing input was PBMCs. Receptors were obtained from a young woman in good health. CDR3s include the opening cysteine and the closing phenylalanine or tryptophan. The order of the fields is V gene, J gene, CDR3 length, clone size, D gene, CDR3 protein, CDR3 DNA. A D gene is named only where the DNA matches it firmly. A row's size may be missing; if present it is once, few, many or a size class.

v_call: TRBV7-2
j_call: TRBJ2-7
cdr3_length: 13
clone_size: -
d_call: -
cdr3_aa: CASSLAFLIEQYF
cdr3_nt: TGTGCCAGCAGCTTAGCCTTCCTAATCGAGCAGTACTTC

v_call: TRBV25-1
j_call: TRBJ2-5
cdr3_length: 13
clone_size: -
d_call: -
cdr3_aa: CASHQAGWETQYF
cdr3_nt: TGTGCCAGCCACCAGGCAGGATGGGAGACCCAGTACTTC

v_call: TRBV3-1
j_call: TRBJ2-3
cdr3_length: 12
clone_size: few
d_call: TRBD2
cdr3_aa: CASSPLAGTQYF
cdr3_nt: TGTGCCAGCAGCCCACTAGCGGGAACGCAGTATTTT

v_call: TRBV15
j_call: TRBJ2-3
cdr3_length: 16
clone_size: few
d_call: -
cdr3_aa: CATSRGAGSSTDTQYF
cdr3_nt: TGTGCCACCAGCAGAGGAGCGGGCTCTAGCACAGATACGCAGTATTTT

v_call: TRBV12-3/TRBV12-4
j_call: TRBJ1-2
cdr3_length: 13
clone_size: few
d_call: TRBD1
cdr3_aa: CASTRGQFYGYTF
cdr3_nt: TGTGCCAGCACCCGGGGACAGTTTTATGGCTACACCTTC

v_call: TRBV20-1
j_call: TRBJ2-3
cdr3_length: 11
clone_size: few
d_call: -
cdr3_aa: CSASGPDTQYF
cdr3_nt: TGCAGTGCATCCGGGCCTGATACGCAGTATTTT

v_call: TRBV29-1
j_call: TRBJ1-1
cdr3_length: 12
clone_size: few
d_call: -
cdr3_aa: CSVAGTLGNAFF
cdr3_nt: TGCAGCGTTGCCGGGACTCTGGGGAACGCTTTCTTT

v_call: TRBV12-3/TRBV12-4
j_call: TRBJ2-3
cdr3_length: 13
clone_size: few
d_call: TRBD2
cdr3_aa: CASSGRLASPQYF
cdr3_nt: TGTGCCAGCAGCGGGCGACTAGCTTCCCCGCAGTATTTT

v_call: TRBV7-9
j_call: TRBJ1-4
cdr3_length: 12
clone_size: -
d_call: -
cdr3_aa: CASSLGTRAPFF
cdr3_nt: TGTGCCAGCAGCTTAGGGACCAGGGCCCCGTTTTTT

v_call: TRBV15
j_call: TRBJ1-6
cdr3_length: 16
clone_size: few
d_call: -
cdr3_aa: CATSRGGGNVISPLHF
cdr3_nt: TGTGCCACCAGCAGAGGAGGGGGTAATGTCATTTCACCCCTCCACTTT

v_call: TRBV20-1
j_call: TRBJ1-6
cdr3_length: 13
clone_size: few
d_call: TRBD1
cdr3_aa: CSAEGAGNSPLHF
cdr3_nt: TGCAGTGCTGAGGGGGCTGGTAATTCACCCCTCCACTTT

v_call: TRBV12-3/TRBV12-4
j_call: TRBJ2-6
cdr3_length: 13
clone_size: -
d_call: -
cdr3_aa: CASSSRRANVLTF
cdr3_nt: TGTGCCAGCAGTTCTCGTAGGGCCAACGTCCTGACTTTC

v_call: TRBV27
j_call: TRBJ2-7
cdr3_length: 14
clone_size: -
d_call: -
cdr3_aa: CASSLTSSPYEQYF
cdr3_nt: TGTGCCAGCAGTTTGACCAGCTCGCCGTACGAGCAGTACTTC

v_call: TRBV5-1
j_call: TRBJ1-2
cdr3_length: 14
clone_size: few
d_call: TRBD1
cdr3_aa: CASSFYGTGGGYTF
cdr3_nt: TGCGCCAGCAGCTTCTATGGGACAGGGGGCGGCTACACCTTC

v_call: TRBV20-1
j_call: TRBJ1-4
cdr3_length: 15
clone_size: few
d_call: TRBD1
cdr3_aa: CSARGPGQGREKLFF
cdr3_nt: TGCAGTGCTAGAGGACCGGGACAGGGGCGGGAAAAACTGTTTTTT

v_call: TRBV10-2
j_call: TRBJ2-6
cdr3_length: 15
clone_size: -
d_call: -
cdr3_aa: CASQDGASGANVLTF
cdr3_nt: TGCGCCAGCCAAGATGGAGCCTCTGGGGCCAACGTCCTGACTTTC

v_call: TRBV6-1
j_call: TRBJ1-1
cdr3_length: 14
clone_size: -
d_call: -
cdr3_aa: CASIAPGGYTEAFF
cdr3_nt: TGTGCCAGCATCGCCCCGGGAGGCTACACTGAAGCTTTCTTT

v_call: TRBV7-2
j_call: TRBJ2-5
cdr3_length: 13
clone_size: -
d_call: -
cdr3_aa: CASGPGLPSVQYF
cdr3_nt: TGTGCCAGCGGCCCTGGGCTACCTTCGGTCCAGTACTTC

v_call: TRBV7-9
j_call: TRBJ2-1
cdr3_length: 14
clone_size: -
d_call: TRBD1
cdr3_aa: CASSFGQGDNEQFF
cdr3_nt: TGTGCCAGCAGCTTCGGGCAGGGGGACAATGAGCAGTTCTTC

v_call: TRBV3-1
j_call: TRBJ2-7
cdr3_length: 14
clone_size: -
d_call: -
cdr3_aa: CASSFRDSPGEQYF
cdr3_nt: TGTGCCAGCAGCTTCAGGGACTCGCCGGGCGAGCAGTACTTC

v_call: TRBV6-1
j_call: TRBJ2-7
cdr3_length: 13
clone_size: many
d_call: -
cdr3_aa: CASSIAPRDEQYF
cdr3_nt: TGTGCCAGCAGCATAGCCCCTAGAGACGAGCAGTACTTC

v_call: TRBV7-6
j_call: TRBJ2-3
cdr3_length: 16
clone_size: many
d_call: TRBD2
cdr3_aa: CASSLGSGTSTDTQYF
cdr3_nt: TGTGCCAGCAGCTTAGGAAGCGGGACTAGCACAGATACGCAGTATTTT

v_call: TRBV4-3
j_call: TRBJ2-1
cdr3_length: 16
clone_size: -
d_call: TRBD2
cdr3_aa: CASSQDTAGAVNEQFF
cdr3_nt: TGCGCCAGCAGCCAAGATACGGCGGGAGCGGTCAATGAGCAGTTCTTC

v_call: TRBV20-1
j_call: TRBJ1-1
cdr3_length: 14
clone_size: many
d_call: -
cdr3_aa: CSARDRRGNTEAFF
cdr3_nt: TGCAGTGCTAGAGATCGGAGGGGGAACACTGAAGCTTTCTTT

v_call: TRBV4-3
j_call: TRBJ2-3
cdr3_length: 16
clone_size: -
d_call: -
cdr3_aa: CASSQEIPPLPDTQYF
cdr3_nt: TGCGCCAGCAGCCAAGAGATCCCCCCCCTTCCAGATACGCAGTATTTT

v_call: TRBV11-3
j_call: TRBJ2-1
cdr3_length: 14
clone_size: once
d_call: -
cdr3_aa: CASEGQPSSNEQFF
cdr3_nt: TGTGCCAGCGAAGGACAGCCAAGCTCCAATGAGCAGTTCTTC

v_call: TRBV4-3
j_call: TRBJ2-1
cdr3_length: 15
clone_size: -
d_call: -
cdr3_aa: CASSQDRAPYNEQFF
cdr3_nt: TGCGCCAGCAGCCAAGACAGGGCGCCCTACAATGAGCAGTTCTTC

v_call: TRBV20-1
j_call: TRBJ2-7
cdr3_length: 12
clone_size: few
d_call: -
cdr3_aa: CSARLPGDEQYF
cdr3_nt: TGCAGTGCTAGACTCCCGGGGGACGAGCAGTACTTC

v_call: TRBV7-3
j_call: TRBJ2-2
cdr3_length: 13
clone_size: -
d_call: -
cdr3_aa: CASSLYIAGELFF
cdr3_nt: TGTGCCAGCAGCTTATACATTGCCGGGGAGCTGTTTTTT

v_call: TRBV20-1
j_call: TRBJ2-7
cdr3_length: 14
clone_size: -
d_call: TRBD1
cdr3_aa: CSAETGAASYEQYF
cdr3_nt: TGCAGTGCAGAGACAGGGGCCGCCTCCTACGAGCAGTACTTC

v_call: TRBV5-1
j_call: TRBJ2-3
cdr3_length: 15
clone_size: few
d_call: -
cdr3_aa: CASREARGSTDTQYF
cdr3_nt: TGCGCCAGTAGGGAAGCTCGGGGAAGCACAGATACGCAGTATTTT

v_call: TRBV7-2
j_call: TRBJ1-2
cdr3_length: 14
clone_size: few
d_call: -
cdr3_aa: CASSHGPANYGYTF
cdr3_nt: TGTGCCAGCAGCCACGGGCCTGCCAACTATGGCTACACCTTC

v_call: TRBV20-1
j_call: TRBJ1-6
cdr3_length: 14
clone_size: few
d_call: -
cdr3_aa: CSATRPGGNSPLHF
cdr3_nt: TGCAGTGCTACCCGACCCGGTGGGAATTCACCCCTCCACTTT

v_call: TRBV12-3/TRBV12-4
j_call: TRBJ1-1
cdr3_length: 13
clone_size: many
d_call: -
cdr3_aa: CASKRAENTEAFF
cdr3_nt: TGTGCCAGCAAACGAGCGGAGAACACTGAAGCTTTCTTT

v_call: TRBV12-3/TRBV12-4
j_call: TRBJ2-2
cdr3_length: 14
clone_size: few
d_call: -
cdr3_aa: CASSLSSGAGELFF
cdr3_nt: TGTGCCAGCAGTCTCTCTTCTGGAGCCGGGGAGCTGTTTTTT

v_call: TRBV20-1
j_call: TRBJ2-7
cdr3_length: 14
clone_size: -
d_call: TRBD1
cdr3_aa: CSATDPGQTYEQYF
cdr3_nt: TGCAGTGCTACAGATCCGGGACAGACCTACGAGCAGTACTTC

v_call: TRBV20-1
j_call: TRBJ2-1
cdr3_length: 12
clone_size: -
d_call: -
cdr3_aa: CSAEELYNEQFF
cdr3_nt: TGCAGTGCTGAGGAGTTGTACAATGAGCAGTTCTTC

v_call: TRBV7-9
j_call: TRBJ1-1
cdr3_length: 12
clone_size: many
d_call: -
cdr3_aa: CASTPSSGGAFF
cdr3_nt: TGTGCCAGCACCCCGAGCTCGGGAGGAGCTTTCTTT

v_call: TRBV20-1
j_call: TRBJ2-3
cdr3_length: 15
clone_size: -
d_call: TRBD2
cdr3_aa: CSADRSGGRTDTQYF
cdr3_nt: TGCAGTGCTGACAGGAGCGGGGGCCGCACAGATACGCAGTATTTT

v_call: TRBV20-1
j_call: TRBJ2-7
cdr3_length: 17
clone_size: -
d_call: TRBD2
cdr3_aa: CSARDRRGTSGTYEQYF
cdr3_nt: TGCAGTGCTAGAGATCGTAGGGGCACTAGCGGAACCTACGAGCAGTACTTC

v_call: TRBV12-3/TRBV12-4
j_call: TRBJ2-7
cdr3_length: 12
clone_size: many
d_call: -
cdr3_aa: CASSLWPHEQYF
cdr3_nt: TGTGCCAGCAGTTTGTGGCCACACGAGCAGTACTTC

v_call: TRBV20-1
j_call: TRBJ2-1
cdr3_length: 16
clone_size: few
d_call: -
cdr3_aa: CSARQQLPRWGNEQFF
cdr3_nt: TGCAGTGCTAGACAACAACTACCTCGGTGGGGGAATGAGCAGTTCTTC

v_call: TRBV7-9
j_call: TRBJ1-3
cdr3_length: 15
clone_size: -
d_call: -
cdr3_aa: CASSLAAGTGNTIYF
cdr3_nt: TGTGCCAGCAGCTTAGCGGCAGGGACGGGAAACACCATATATTTT

v_call: TRBV10-2
j_call: TRBJ2-7
cdr3_length: 13
clone_size: -
d_call: -
cdr3_aa: CASREGLDYEQYF
cdr3_nt: TGCGCCAGCAGGGAGGGACTCGACTACGAGCAGTACTTC

v_call: TRBV20-1
j_call: TRBJ1-5
cdr3_length: 15
clone_size: few
d_call: -
cdr3_aa: CSARGVGGLNQPQHF
cdr3_nt: TGCAGTGCTAGAGGGGTGGGGGGACTCAATCAGCCCCAGCATTTT

v_call: TRBV5-1
j_call: TRBJ2-7
cdr3_length: 14
clone_size: few
d_call: -
cdr3_aa: CASRDTGQPYEQYF
cdr3_nt: TGCGCCAGCAGGGACACAGGGCAGCCCTACGAGCAGTACTTC

v_call: TRBV5-1
j_call: TRBJ1-1
cdr3_length: 14
clone_size: few
d_call: -
cdr3_aa: CASSLGPIKPEAFF
cdr3_nt: TGCGCCAGCAGCTTGGGACCAATCAAGCCTGAAGCTTTCTTT

v_call: TRBV25-1
j_call: TRBJ2-7
cdr3_length: 15
clone_size: -
d_call: -
cdr3_aa: CASSEYGRGTYEQYF
cdr3_nt: TGTGCCAGCAGTGAATATGGCCGGGGAACCTACGAGCAGTACTTC

v_call: TRBV12-3/TRBV12-4
j_call: TRBJ1-5
cdr3_length: 15
clone_size: few
d_call: -
cdr3_aa: CASSLGDLSNQPQHF
cdr3_nt: TGTGCCAGCAGTTTGGGGGATCTTAGCAATCAGCCCCAGCATTTT

v_call: TRBV12-3/TRBV12-4
j_call: TRBJ2-1
cdr3_length: 15
clone_size: few
d_call: -
cdr3_aa: CASSFAQGMGNEQFF
cdr3_nt: TGTGCCAGCAGTTTCGCACAGGGAATGGGCAATGAGCAGTTCTTC

v_call: TRBV6-1
j_call: TRBJ2-1
cdr3_length: 15
clone_size: -
d_call: -
cdr3_aa: CASSQNLGSYNEQFF
cdr3_nt: TGTGCCAGCAGCCAAAACCTAGGGTCCTACAATGAGCAGTTCTTC

v_call: TRBV27
j_call: TRBJ2-1
cdr3_length: 14
clone_size: few
d_call: TRBD1
cdr3_aa: CASSPGQGSSEQFF
cdr3_nt: TGTGCCAGCAGTCCGGGACAGGGGAGTAGTGAGCAGTTCTTC

v_call: TRBV20-1
j_call: TRBJ2-3
cdr3_length: 16
clone_size: many
d_call: -
cdr3_aa: CSARDLGRLGTDTQYF
cdr3_nt: TGCAGTGCTAGAGATTTAGGGAGGTTAGGCACAGATACGCAGTATTTT

v_call: TRBV5-8
j_call: TRBJ2-3
cdr3_length: 15
clone_size: few
d_call: -
cdr3_aa: CASNHLLGAADTQYF
cdr3_nt: TGTGCCAGCAACCACTTACTAGGGGCGGCAGATACGCAGTATTTT